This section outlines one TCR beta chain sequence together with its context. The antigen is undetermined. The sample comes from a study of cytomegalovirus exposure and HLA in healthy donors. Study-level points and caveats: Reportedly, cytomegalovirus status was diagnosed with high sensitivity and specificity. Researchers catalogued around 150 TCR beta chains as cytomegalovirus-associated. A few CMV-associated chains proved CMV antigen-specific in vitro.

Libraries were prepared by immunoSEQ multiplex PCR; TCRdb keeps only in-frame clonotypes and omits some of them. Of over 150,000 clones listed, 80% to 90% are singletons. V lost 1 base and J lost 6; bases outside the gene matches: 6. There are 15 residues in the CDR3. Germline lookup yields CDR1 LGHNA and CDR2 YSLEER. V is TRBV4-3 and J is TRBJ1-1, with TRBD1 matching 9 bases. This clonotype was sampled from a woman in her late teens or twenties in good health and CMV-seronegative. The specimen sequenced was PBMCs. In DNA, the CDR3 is TGCGCCAGCAGCCAAGGCCGGGACAGGGAGTCTGAAGCTTTCTTT. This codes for CASSQGRDRESEAFF.